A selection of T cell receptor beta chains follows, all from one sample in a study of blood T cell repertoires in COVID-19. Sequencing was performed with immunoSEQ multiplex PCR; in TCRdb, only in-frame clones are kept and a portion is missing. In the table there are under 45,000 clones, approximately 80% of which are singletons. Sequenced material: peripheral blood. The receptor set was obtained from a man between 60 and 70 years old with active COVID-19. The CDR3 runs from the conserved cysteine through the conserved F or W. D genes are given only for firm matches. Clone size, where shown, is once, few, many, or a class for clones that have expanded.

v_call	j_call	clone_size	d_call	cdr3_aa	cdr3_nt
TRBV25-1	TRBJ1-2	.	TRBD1	CASSEFLNDRATNYGYTF	TGTGCCAGCAGTGAATTCCTAAACGACAGGGCGACTAACTATGGCTACACCTTC
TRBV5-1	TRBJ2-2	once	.	CASSLSTSTGELFF	TGCGCCAGCAGCTTGTCGACTAGCACCGGGGAGCTGTTTTTT
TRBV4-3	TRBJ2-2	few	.	CASSQEAGNTGELFF	TGCGCCAGCAGCCAAGAGGCAGGCAACACCGGGGAGCTGTTTTTT
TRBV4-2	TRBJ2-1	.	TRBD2	CASSQEGRTSEEQFF	TGTGCCAGCAGCCAAGAGGGCAGGACTAGCGAGGAGCAGTTCTTC
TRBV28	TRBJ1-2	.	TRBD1	CASSLGGQGIYGYTF	TGTGCCAGCAGTTTGGGGGGACAGGGGATCTATGGCTACACCTTC
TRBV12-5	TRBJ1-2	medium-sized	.	CASGLQRTVLDYGYTF	TGTGCTAGTGGTTTGCAACGGACAGTACTTGACTATGGCTACACCTTC
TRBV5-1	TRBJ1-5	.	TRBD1	CASSLDGQANQPQHF	TGCGCCAGCAGCTTGGACGGACAGGCTAATCAGCCCCAGCATTTT
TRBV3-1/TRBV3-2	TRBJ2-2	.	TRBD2	CASSQLAGGPGTGELFF	TGTGCCAGCAGCCAGTTAGCGGGGGGGCCTGGCACCGGGGAGCTGTTTTTT
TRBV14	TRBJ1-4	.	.	CASSPLTGLANEKLFF	TGTGCCAGCAGCCCCCTAACAGGGTTGGCTAATGAAAAACTGTTTTTT
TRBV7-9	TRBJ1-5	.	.	CASSLGDQPQHF	TGTGCCAGCAGCTTAGGCGATCAGCCCCAGCATTTT
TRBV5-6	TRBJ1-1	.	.	CASSLTGLNTEAFF	TGTGCCAGCAGCTTGACCGGGTTGAACACTGAAGCTTTCTTT
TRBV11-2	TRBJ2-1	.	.	CASSSRGAYGEQFF	TGTGCCAGCAGCTCCAGGGGGGCCTACGGTGAGCAGTTCTTC
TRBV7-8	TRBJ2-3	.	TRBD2	CASSLLLAGGSDTQYF	TGTGCCAGCAGCCTACTACTAGCGGGGGGCTCAGATACGCAGTATTTT
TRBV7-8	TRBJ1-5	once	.	CASSLVGQAGQPQHF	TGTGCCAGCAGCTTAGTAGGGCAGGCGGGGCAGCCCCAGCATTTT
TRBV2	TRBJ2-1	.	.	CASSTGNEQFF	TGTGCCAGCAGCACGGGGAATGAGCAGTTCTTC
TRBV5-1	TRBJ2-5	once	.	CASSSAGNTETQYF	TGCGCCAGCAGCTCAGCCGGGAACACGGAGACCCAGTACTTC
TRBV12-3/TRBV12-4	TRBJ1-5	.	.	CASSLRGGQPQHF	TGTGCCAGCAGTTTACGGGGAGGACAGCCCCAGCATTTT
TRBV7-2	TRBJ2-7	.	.	CASSLGDIYYEQYF	TGTGCCAGCAGCTTAGGAGACATCTACTACGAGCAGTACTTC
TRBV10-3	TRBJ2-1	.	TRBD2	CAISEAQGLAGGEQFF	TGTGCCATCAGTGAGGCACAGGGGCTAGCGGGGGGCGAGCAGTTCTTC
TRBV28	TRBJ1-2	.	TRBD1	CASCREDRVLSGYTF	TGTGCCAGCTGTCGAGAGGACAGGGTTCTGTCTGGCTACACCTTC
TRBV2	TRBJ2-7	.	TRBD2	CASSSGGREQYF	TGTGCCAGCAGCAGCGGGGGCCGCGAGCAGTACTTC
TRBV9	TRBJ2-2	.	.	CASSVASRIANTGELFF	TGTGCCAGCAGCGTAGCAAGCAGGATAGCGAACACCGGGGAGCTGTTTTTT
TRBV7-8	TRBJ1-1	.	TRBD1	CASSLRGARDRGLGAFF	TGTGCCAGCAGCTTGAGGGGTGCGCGGGACAGGGGGCTGGGAGCTTTCTTT
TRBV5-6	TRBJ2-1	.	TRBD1	CASSWGQGAGEQFF	TGTGCCAGCAGCTGGGGACAGGGGGCGGGTGAGCAGTTCTTC
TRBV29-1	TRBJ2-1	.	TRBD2	CSVEIGTSFSYNEQFF	TGCAGCGTTGAAATAGGGACTAGTTTTTCCTACAATGAGCAGTTCTTC
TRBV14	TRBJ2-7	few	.	CASSQTSYEQYF	TGTGCCAGCTCACAGACATCCTACGAGCAGTACTTC
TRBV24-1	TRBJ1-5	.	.	CATRGPGSNQPQHF	TGTGCCACCAGAGGCCCGGGGAGCAATCAGCCCCAGCATTTT
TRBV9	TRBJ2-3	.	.	CASSVGPGVGTDTQYF	TGTGCCAGCAGCGTAGGCCCCGGGGTCGGCACAGATACGCAGTATTTT
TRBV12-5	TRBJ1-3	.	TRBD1	CASGLSYGTGEGDTIYF	TGTGCTAGTGGTTTGTCCTACGGGACAGGGGAGGGAGACACCATATATTTT
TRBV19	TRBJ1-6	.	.	CASSMREGNSPLHF	TGTGCCAGTAGTATGAGGGAAGGTAATTCACCCCTCCACTTT
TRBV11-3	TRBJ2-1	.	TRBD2	CASSLESVGGLAHEQFF	TGTGCCAGCAGCTTAGAAAGCGTTGGGGGACTAGCCCATGAGCAGTTCTTC
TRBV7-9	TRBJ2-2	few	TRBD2	CASSLPRLATLNTGELFF	TGTGCCAGCAGCTTACCCCGACTAGCCACCCTGAACACCGGGGAGCTGTTTTTT
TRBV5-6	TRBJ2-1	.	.	CASSFRALSYNEQFF	TGTGCCAGCAGCTTCAGGGCCCTCTCCTACAATGAGCAGTTCTTC
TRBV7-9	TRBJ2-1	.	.	CASSLVLVLGDNEQFF	TGTGCCAGCAGCTTAGTTCTGGTTTTAGGAGACAATGAGCAGTTCTTC
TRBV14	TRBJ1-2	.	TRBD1	CASSLGQAYGYTF	TGTGCCAGCAGCCTGGGACAGGCATATGGCTACACCTTC
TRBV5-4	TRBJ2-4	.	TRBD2	CASSGGMTSGENIQYF	TGTGCCAGCAGCGGGGGGATGACTAGCGGCGAAAACATTCAGTACTTC
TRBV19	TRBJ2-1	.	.	CASSLTRISYNEQFF	TGTGCCAGTAGTCTGACTAGAATCAGCTACAATGAGCAGTTCTTC
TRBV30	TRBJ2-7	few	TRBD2	CAWSGGGYEQYF	TGTGCCTGGAGTGGCGGGGGCTACGAGCAGTACTTC
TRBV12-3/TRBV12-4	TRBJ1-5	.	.	CASSQDSYQPQHF	TGTGCCAGCAGTCAAGACAGCTATCAGCCCCAGCATTTT
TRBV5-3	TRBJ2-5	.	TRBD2	CARSPTSGTWTQYF	TGTGCCAGAAGCCCGACTAGCGGGACGTGGACCCAGTACTTC
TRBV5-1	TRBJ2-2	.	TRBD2	CASSLRTSGGELFF	TGCGCCAGCAGCTTGAGGACTAGCGGCGGGGAGCTGTTTTTT
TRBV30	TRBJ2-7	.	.	CAWAQKGLYEQYF	TGTGCCTGGGCTCAGAAGGGACTCTACGAGCAGTACTTC
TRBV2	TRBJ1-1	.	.	CASSVRGLGSEAFF	TGTGCCAGCAGTGTCCGCGGGCTCGGGAGTGAAGCTTTCTTT
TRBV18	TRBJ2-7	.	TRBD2	CASSPPWTSGDYEQYF	TGTGCCAGCTCACCGCCTTGGACTAGCGGGGACTACGAGCAGTACTTC
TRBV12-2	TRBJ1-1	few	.	CASRSGQGMNTEAFF	TGTGCAAGTCGCTCGGGACAGGGCATGAACACTGAAGCTTTCTTT
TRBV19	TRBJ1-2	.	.	CASRPYRTDLSYGYTF	TGTGCCAGTAGACCCTACCGGACGGACTTATCCTATGGCTACACCTTC
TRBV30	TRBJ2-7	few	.	CERTAYEQYF	TGTGAGAGAACGGCCTACGAGCAGTACTTC
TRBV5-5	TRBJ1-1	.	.	CASSLSGTTNTEAFF	TGTGCCAGCAGCTTATCCGGGACAACGAACACTGAAGCTTTCTTT
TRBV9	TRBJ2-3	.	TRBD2	CASSVPLAGGSTDTQYF	TGTGCCAGCAGCGTCCCTTTAGCGGGGGGTTCCACAGATACGCAGTATTTT
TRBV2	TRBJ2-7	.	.	CASRGGEQYF	TGTGCCAGCAGGGGGGGAGAGCAGTACTTC
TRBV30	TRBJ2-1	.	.	CARAVRGAGNEQFF	TGTGCCCGGGCTGTCCGGGGGGCGGGCAATGAGCAGTTCTTC